This TCR beta chain originates from a study of patients and donors after allogeneic stem cell transplantation. TCRdb processed the RT-PCR reads anew with MiXCR; each CDR3 protein has one entry. The sample includes about 110,000 distinct CDR3 sequences, 35% seen only once; the top ten take under 30%. The germline gives CDR1 MDHEN, CDR2 SYDVKM. Trimming removed 2 bases from V and 3 bases from J; junction bases left unmatched: 13. This CDR3 spans 17 amino acids. This chain connects TRBV28 to TRBJ2-7; 7 bases map to TRBD1. This clonotype was sampled from a human donor who was either an allogeneic HSCT recipient or a stem cell or donor lymphocyte infusion donor (not recorded which). It is not recorded whose cells these are; they may come from a transplant donor. The sample taken for sequencing was blood, either unsorted or a sorted T cell fraction (not recorded which). In DNA form, the CDR3 reads TGTGCCAGCAGTTTACCACAGGGGATAGCGTCTAGCTACGAGCAGTACTTC. This encodes CASSLPQGIASSYEQYF.